The clone carrying this TCR beta chain came up a few times. From the PCR reads, TCRdb called clonotypes with MiXCR, one entry per CDR3 protein. The profile covers around 18,000 distinct CDR3 sequences, with about 50% appearing a single time and around 34% taken by the ten largest. Donors had localized lung adenocarcinoma, a non-small cell lung cancer. The sample comes from a study of CD4 and CD8 cells across lung adenocarcinoma regions. V lost 11 bases and J lost 1, with 14 bases in between. The germline gives CDR1 SGHTA, CDR2 FQGTGA. This CDR3 contains 13 residues. This TCR came from a male donor with lung adenocarcinoma. The CD4 and CD8 labels of this study may be unreliable. This chain joins TRBV7-3 and TRBJ2-5; D is perhaps TRBD2 (5 bases). The sequencing sample was made of CD8+ T cells from the margin of a lung tumor. CDR3 DNA sequence: TGTGCCGCCCCAGCGGACTTCCAAGAGACCCAGTACTTC. Encoded protein: CAAPADFQETQYF.